The text below deals with one T cell receptor (beta chain). Its antigen is not identified. The sample originates from a study of cytomegalovirus exposure and HLA in healthy donors. General observations from the study: A later look showed TCR association rates differing by HLA locus, highest for DRB1 and lowest for HLA-C.

Use of 60 Vbeta and 13 Jbeta primers characterized the PCR. Only in-frame clones appear in the TCRdb table, and some are missing; sequencing was by immunoSEQ multiplex PCR. Here the sample spans 150,000 to 200,000 clones, around 88% being singletons. V gave up 4 bases and J gave up 2 bases, with 2 bases separating them. The germline V gene encodes CDR1 MDHEN and CDR2 SYDVKM. The CDR3 has 12 amino acids. This chain links TRBV28 with TRBJ2-2; D unresolved. This TCR derives from a young woman in good health and CMV-seronegative. The sample taken for sequencing was PBMCs. The CDR3 DNA reads TGTGCCAGCAGTTCAAACACCGGGGAGCTGTTTTTT. Translated: CASSSNTGELFF.